This T cell receptor beta chain emerged from a study of T cell changes during pregnancy in multiple sclerosis. Libraries were prepared by immunoSEQ multiplex PCR; TCRdb keeps only in-frame clonotypes and omits some of them. The sample holds tens of thousands of clones, around 90% seen once. The CDR3 contains 19 residues. Germline CDR1 is SGHTA and CDR2 is FQGNSA. The J segment lost 5 bases and the V segment lost 0 bases, leaving 13 bases of the junction unmatched. The sequence derives from a female donor with multiple sclerosis, enrolled in a pregnancy study. Sequences were derived from peripheral blood, sampled before pregnancy. The chain is built from TRBV7-2 and TRBJ2-2; 9 nucleotides match TRBD2. This CDR3 reads CASSLAAVAGGPNTGELFF. CDR3 DNA: TGTGCCAGCAGCTTAGCGGCTGTGGCGGGGGGGCCTAATACCGGGGAGCTGTTTTTT.